This T cell receptor beta chain was identified in a study of blood T cells in healthy people across ages. Ranging in age from about 6 to 100, the donors were healthy Caucasian individuals from Russia. Extraction yielded at least 6 micrograms of total RNA per sample. Germline lookup yields CDR1 SGHAT and CDR2 FQNNGV. V was pared by 4 bases and J by 9 bases, with 10 bases of the junction left unmatched. The CDR3 is 15 amino acids. This clonotype has only a few counts. For the second PCR, which ran for roughly 7 to 11 cycles, a sample-barcoded 5' primer and a J-beta primer mix were used. CDR3-containing paired-end reads numbered at least 2.5 million in each sample. TCRdb independently ran MiXCR on the 5' RACE reads; one entry per CDR3 protein. The sample contains around 780,000 distinct CDR3 sequences, just over 55% of which appear only once.

This TCR was sampled from a man aged 40-50 years in good health. The sequenced sample consisted of blood. The genes are TRBV11-2 and TRBJ2-4, with 9 bases fitting TRBD1. CDR3: CASSYLRDREGIQYF. The CDR3 nucleotides are TGTGCCAGCAGCTATCTCCGGGACAGGGAAGGCATTCAGTACTTC.